The 32 T cell receptor beta chains below come from one sample, sequenced in a study of T cell responses to AZD1222 COVID-19 vaccine. Clones were sequenced by immunoSEQ multiplex PCR, and TCRdb holds only the in-frame ones, with some missing. The sample has around 180,000 clones; just over 90% are singletons. The input for sequencing was peripheral blood, taken on day 0 of AZD1222 vaccination. The source of these receptors is an adult in good health.

The count of this clone is one. The chain links TRBV15 to TRBJ2-3, with D possibly being TRBD1 or TRBD2 (6 bases each). Germline values: CDR1 LNHNV, CDR2 YYDKDF (reference sequence). The CDR3 extends over 16 amino acids. With 0 bases removed from V and 1 base from J, the gap between germline ends came to 11 bases. CDR3 loop: CATSREGGSGTDTQYF. Written as DNA, the CDR3 is TGTGCCACCAGCAGAGAAGGGGGGTCCGGCACAGATACGCAGTATTTT.

The chain couples TRBV4-3 to TRBJ1-2, with D perhaps matching TRBD1 (6 bases). The germline CDR1 and CDR2 sequences are LGHNA and YSLEER. Trimming shortened V by 2 bases and J by 8 bases, and 15 bases separated the two germline ends. CDR3 length equals 14 residues. CDR3 sequence reads: CASSQQGAGVGYTF. DNA of the CDR3: TGCGCCAGCAGCCAACAAGGGGCAGGGGTGGGCTACACCTTC.

This clone was detected once. V is TRBV6-2 or TRBV6-3 and J is TRBJ2-7; 12 bases map to TRBD2. Germline CDR1 is MNHEY and CDR2 is SVGEGT. J lost 3 bases, V lost 2 bases, and 2 bases had no gene match. This CDR3 has 15 residues. CDR3 in DNA: TGTGCCAGCAGTTACCGACTAGCGGGGGTCTACGAGCAGTACTTC. Translated: CASSYRLAGVYEQYF.

This clone occurred once. The V and J genes are TRBV10-3 and TRBJ1-4, with D possibly TRBD1 on 5 matching bases. This CDR3 contains 14 residues. V was pared by 7 bases and J by 1 base, with 10 bases between. The germline V gene encodes CDR1 ENHRY and CDR2 SYGVKD. CDR3 sequence: CAINPRETNEKLFF. The CDR3 nucleotides read TGTGCCATCAACCCCAGGGAAACTAATGAAAAACTGTTTTTT.

The rearrangement joins TRBV7-3 to TRBJ2-1; D is perhaps TRBD2 (5 bases). The CDR3 has 14 amino acids. V lost 2 bases to trimming and J lost 5 bases, with 10 bases between them. From germline, CDR1 is SGHTA and CDR2 FQGTGA. CDR3 amino acids: CASSLGGSDNEQFF. The CDR3 DNA sequence: TGTGCCAGCAGCTTAGGAGGAAGCGACAATGAGCAGTTCTTC.

This chain links TRBV5-5 with TRBJ2-7; 15 bases are a match to TRBD2. The CDR3 runs to 19 residues. Trimming at V came to 0 bases and at J to 5 bases, leaving 12 bases not matched to a gene. Germline V lookup: CDR1 SGHKS, CDR2 YYEKEE (reference sequence). The chain's CDR3 is CASSLAGGGLAGGTHEQYF. In nucleotides, the CDR3 is TGTGCCAGCAGCTTGGCAGGAGGAGGACTAGCGGGGGGGACCCACGAGCAGTACTTC.

This clone was detected only once. The gene calls are TRBV5-6 and TRBJ2-1; 9 nucleotides agree with TRBD2. Looked up from germline, CDR1 is SGHDT and CDR2 is YYEEEE. With V trimmed by 4 bases and J by 8 bases, 7 bases remained unmatched. This CDR3 comprises 14 residues. The CDR3 here is CASSPSGGSDEQFF. CDR3 in DNA: TGTGCCAGCAGCCCGAGCGGGGGGAGTGATGAGCAGTTCTTC.

In this sample, this clone turned up once. The chain carries TRBV12-3 or TRBV12-4 and TRBJ1-1; the D is unclear. The V and J ends lost 7 bases and 1 base respectively, with 4 bases between them. The CDR3 is 11 amino acids. The CDR3 here is CASTRNTEAFF. The CDR3 coding sequence is TGTGCCAGCACCCGGAACACTGAAGCTTTCTTT.

The chain couples TRBV5-1 to TRBJ2-7; possibly TRBD2 for D (8 bases). The V gene lost 7 bases and the J gene lost 2 bases, with 19 bases spanning the gap. Germline CDR1 and CDR2: SGHRS and YFSETQ. The CDR3 totals 15 residues. The CDR3 spells CASGPGGTATYEQYF. CDR3 DNA: TGCGCCAGCGGACCGGGGGGGACAGCTACCTACGAGCAGTACTTC.

The rearrangement joins TRBV4-3 to TRBJ1-2; D is uncertain. The V end was cut by 0 bases, the J end by 5 bases, with 10 bases between. The CDR3 has 14 amino acids. Germline assignment: CDR1 LGHNA and CDR2 YSLEER. The CDR3 region is CASSQDNSKYGYTF. The CDR3 nucleotides read TGCGCCAGCAGCCAAGACAATTCGAAGTATGGCTACACCTTC.

This clone came up once. J is TRBJ1-6 and V is TRBV19, with unresolved D. Germline V gene sequence: CDR1 LNHDA, CDR2 SQIVND (reference sequence). This CDR3 is 16 amino acids long. The ends were cut back, 1 base at V and 0 bases at J, with 7 bases in the middle. This CDR3 is CASSIAGSSYNSPLHF. CDR3 DNA: TGTGCCAGTAGTATAGCGGGGAGCTCCTATAATTCACCCCTCCACTTT.

The chain links TRBV29-1 to TRBJ1-1; the D is unclear. This CDR3 is 11 amino acids long. Germline assignment: CDR1 SQVTM and CDR2 ANQGSEA. V lost 6 bases and J 3 bases, leaving 8 bases between the germline ends. CDR3 region: CSVLGDTEAFF. The CDR3 DNA reads as TGCAGCGTCTTGGGTGACACTGAAGCTTTCTTT. The full variable domain, with the rest looked up from reference TRBV29-1 and TRBJ1-1, is SAVISQKPSRDICQRGTSLTIQCQVDSQVTMMFWYRQQPGQSLTLIATANQGSEATYESGFVIDKFPISRPNLTFSTLTVSNMSPEDSSIYLCSVLGDTEAFFGQGTRLTVV.

The chain links TRBV11-2 to TRBJ1-3, with D possibly being TRBD1 (5 bases). This CDR3 is 15 amino acids long. Germline loops: CDR1 SGHAT, CDR2 FQNNGV. V lost 8 bases and J lost 0, with 14 bases in between. CDR3 in DNA: TGTGCCAGCCTTCGCGGGGGTCACTCTGGAAACACCATATATTTT. This sequence encodes CASLRGGHSGNTIYF.

The chain links TRBV6-6 to TRBJ1-2; 11 bases match TRBD1. Germline values: CDR1 MNHNY, CDR2 SVGAGI (reference sequence). After removal of 7 bases from V and 8 bases from J, the junction contained 12 bases not matched to a gene. This CDR3 has 15 residues. Here the CDR3 reads CASTPQRDRGGGYTF. CDR3 DNA sequence: TGTGCCAGCACCCCACAGCGGGACAGGGGGGGAGGCTACACCTTC.

The table lists this clone with a count of one. The chain joins TRBV19 to TRBJ1-5, with unresolved D. V lost 5 bases to trimming and J lost 1 base, with 3 bases between them. Germline V lookup: CDR1 LNHDA, CDR2 SQIVND (reference sequence). The CDR3 covers 12 residues. This chain's CDR3 is CASSESNQPQHF. The CDR3 DNA reads TGTGCCAGTAGTGAGAGCAATCAGCCCCAGCATTTT.

This clone has a single count. V and J are TRBV5-1 and TRBJ1-2; 7 nucleotides align to TRBD1. Germline V gene sequence: CDR1 SGHRS, CDR2 YFSETQ. V lost 4 bases to trimming and J lost 0 bases; unmatched junction nucleotides: 6. The CDR3 sequence is 15 residues long. In nucleotides, the CDR3 is TGCGCCAGCAGCGAGGGACAGTCGGCTAACTATGGCTACACCTTC. This encodes CASSEGQSANYGYTF.

V gene TRBV4-3 combines with J gene TRBJ1-4; 10 bases match TRBD1. Germline CDR1 is LGHNA and CDR2 is YSLEER. V was pared by 3 bases and J by 7 bases, with 5 bases of the junction left unmatched. This CDR3 is 15 amino acids long. CDR3 protein: CASSQWGTGVEKLFF. The CDR3 DNA sequence: TGCGCCAGCAGCCAGTGGGGGACAGGGGTTGAAAAACTGTTTTTT.

This sequence joins TRBV9 and TRBJ1-6; D is undetermined. The CDR3 is 13 amino acids. V shed 0 bases and J shed 10 bases, with 8 bases lying between them. Germline CDR1 SGDLS, CDR2 YYNGEE. The chain's CDR3 is CASSVGPSSPLHF. The CDR3 region has the DNA TGTGCCAGCAGCGTAGGGCCCTCCTCACCCCTCCACTTT.

This chain joins TRBV3-1 (or the pseudogene TRBV3-2) and TRBJ1-6, with 8 bases that match TRBD1. V trimming: 4 bases; J trimming: 10 bases; junction bases outside the gene matches: 9. This CDR3 region has 15 residues. Germline loops: CDR1 LGHDT, CDR2 YNNKEL (reference sequence). CDR3 sequence: CASSPDRGEGSPLHF. Written as DNA, the CDR3 is TGTGCCAGCAGCCCCGACAGGGGTGAGGGATCACCCCTCCACTTT.

The V call is TRBV19, the J call TRBJ2-7; D call uncertain. Germline values: CDR1 LNHDA, CDR2 SQIVND (reference sequence). V dropped 2 bases and J dropped 2 bases, with 13 bases sitting between them. The CDR3 is 15 residues long. The CDR3, as DNA: TGTGCCAGTAGTATAACCCCGGTAGGTACCTACGAGCAGTACTTC. This sequence encodes CASSITPVGTYEQYF.

The rearrangement joins TRBV2 to TRBJ2-3; 13 bases are a match to TRBD2. V trimming: 9 bases; J trimming: 5 bases; junction bases outside the gene matches: 17. CDR1 SNHLY and CDR2 FYNNEI come from the germline V gene. The CDR3 length is 18 residues. CDR3 loop: CASLGIGGTSGEEDTQYF. The DNA for the CDR3 is TGTGCCAGTCTAGGAATAGGGGGGACTAGCGGGGAAGAAGATACGCAGTATTTT. Filled out from reference TRBV2 and TRBJ2-3, the complete variable domain reads EPEVTQTPSHQVTQMGQEVILRCVPISNHLYFYWYRQILGQKVEFLVSFYNNEISEKSEIFDDQFSVERPDGSNFTLKIRSTKLEDSAMYFCASLGIGGTSGEEDTQYFGPGTRLTVL.

The rearrangement uses TRBV3-1 (or the pseudogene TRBV3-2) and TRBJ2-5; a possible D gene is TRBD2 (6 bases). CDR1 and CDR2 (germline): LGHDT, YNNKEL (reference sequence). The V gene lost 2 bases and the J gene lost 5 bases, with 12 bases spanning the gap. There are 14 residues in the CDR3. CDR3 residues: CASSQNPGAETQYF. The CDR3 DNA reads as TGTGCCAGCAGCCAAAACCCGGGAGCCGAGACCCAGTACTTC.

This chain joins TRBV4-2 and TRBJ2-1; possibly TRBD2 for D (5 bases). V lost 0 bases, J lost 5 bases, and 11 bases lay in between. The germline gives CDR1 LGHNA, CDR2 YNFKEQ. This CDR3 is 15 amino acids long. DNA of the CDR3: TGTGCCAGCAGCCAAGATATCTTTAGCGACAATGAGCAGTTCTTC. It encodes CASSQDIFSDNEQFF.

The chain joins TRBV14 to TRBJ2-3; no definite D call. Germline CDR1 is SGHDN and CDR2 is FVKESK. Trimming took 4 bases from V and 2 from J, leaving 7 bases between them. This CDR3 spans 13 amino acids. This CDR3 reads CASSPGYTDTQYF. The CDR3 DNA reads TGTGCCAGCAGCCCCGGGTACACAGATACGCAGTATTTT.

The DNA of the CDR3 is TGCGCCAGCAGCTTGGCCGGGGGCTTTGGGGTCAATGAGCAGTTCTTC. As protein: CASSLAGGFGVNEQFF. The V call is TRBV5-1, the J call TRBJ2-1; perhaps D is TRBD1 or TRBD2 (6 bases each). Germline V gives CDR1 SGHRS, CDR2 YFSETQ. This CDR3 is built from 16 residues. Trimming left V 0 bases short and J 6 bases short, with 16 bases between.

The gene calls are TRBV21-1 and TRBJ2-4; the table assigns TRBD2, which was not confirmed against the DNA. TRBV21-1 is annotated as a pseudogene. The CDR3 is made up of 19 amino acids. CDR3 DNA: TGTGCCAGCAGCAAAGACTCGTTGAGTGCCCGAGGGACCAAAAACATTCAGTACTTC. It yields the protein CASSKDSLSARGTKNIQYF.

The V gene is TRBV13, the J gene TRBJ1-3, with D uncertain. CDR3 length: 16 amino acids. The germline CDR1 and CDR2 sequences are PRHDT and FYEKMQ (reference sequence). V lost 5 bases to trimming and J lost 0 bases, with 14 bases between them. The CDR3 DNA sequence: TGTGCCAGCAGCCCAGAGGGTCATCACTCTGGAAACACCATATATTTT. Translating gives CASSPEGHHSGNTIYF.

This chain links TRBV5-6 with TRBJ1-2; D might be TRBD1 (5 bases). The CDR3 covers 14 residues. V gave up 7 bases and J gave up 4 bases, with 17 bases separating them. Germline V gene lookup returns CDR1 SGHDT and CDR2 YYEEEE. In nucleotides, the CDR3 is TGTGCCAGCGCTGGGGGGGAGACGAGCTATGGCTACACCTTC. This gives the protein CASAGGETSYGYTF.

The chain employs TRBV6-5 and TRBJ2-7, with D perhaps matching TRBD1 (5 bases). Trimming removed 4 bases at V and 3 bases at J, with 10 bases between. Germline V CDR1 and CDR2: MNHEY, SVGAGI. CDR3 size: 13 residues. The CDR3, as DNA: TGTGCCAGCAGTTCCGGGCAGGGCTACGAGCAGTACTTC. This gives the protein CASSSGQGYEQYF.

V is TRBV3-1 (or the pseudogene TRBV3-2) and J is TRBJ2-7; no reliable D call. Germline V gene sequence: CDR1 LGHDT, CDR2 YNNKEL (reference sequence). V lost 3 bases, J lost 4 bases, and 10 bases lay in between. CDR3 size: 13 residues. For the CDR3, the DNA is TGTGCCAGCAGCCATCTATCCGGGTACGAGCAGTACTTC. Its protein product is CASSHLSGYEQYF.

The chain has TRBV15 and TRBJ2-1; the D is unclear. The CDR3 sequence is 15 residues long. The ends were cut back, 0 bases at V and 0 bases at J, with 6 bases in the middle. Germline loops: CDR1 LNHNV, CDR2 YYDKDF (reference sequence). The CDR3 loop is CATSRDVVSYNEQFF. The CDR3 bases are TGTGCCACCAGCAGAGATGTCGTCTCCTACAATGAGCAGTTCTTC.

The V and J genes are TRBV9 and TRBJ2-1; D is undetermined. The CDR3 contains 13 residues. The germline V gene encodes CDR1 SGDLS and CDR2 YYNGEE. The V end lost 0 bases, the J end lost 5 bases, and 6 bases lay between the germline ends. CDR3 DNA sequence: TGTGCCAGCAGCGTAGGGGGAAACAATGAGCAGTTCTTC. Amino acids: CASSVGGNNEQFF.